This section outlines one T cell receptor (beta chain) sequence together with its context. Its antigen is not known. The data belong to a study of regulatory T cells in long-lasting Graves disease. Study-level information: Those with persistent Graves' disease had received antithyroid drugs for over 5 years with positive TSH receptor antibodies. General study points: There were preferences for TRBV28, TRBJ1-2 and TRBJ2-5 in persistent disease. Investigators studied peripheral blood only, not thyroid tissue.

Arm-PCR with iRepertoire HTBI primers amplified the CDR3 regions for these TCR beta libraries. Source study methods: Among the samples, 60 to 75 TRBV and some 15 TRBJ segments were identified. In TCRdb, the multiplex PCR reads were re-called with MiXCR into one record per CDR3 protein. The V and J calls, along with clone size, are taken from TCRdb and not from the paper's own processing. The data hold roughly 400,000 distinct CDR3 sequences, with approximately 22% observed a single time. Trimming shortened V by 1 base and J by 4 bases, and 20 bases separated the two germline ends. The CDR3 totals 17 residues. From germline, CDR1 is SGHAT and CDR2 FQNNGV. Time point indicated: persistent/refractory GD, antithyroid drugs over 5 years with positive TRAb. RNA from PBMCs was the source of the TCR library.

The TCR sequence derives from a female donor with Graves disease. The chain has TRBV11-2 and TRBJ2-7, with D uncertain. The material sequenced was peripheral blood mononuclear cells (PBMCs), taken when the disease was refractory, from a patient treated with antithyroid drugs. CDR3 nucleotide sequence: TGTGCCAGCAGCTTAGCCCTAAGGAAAATAGCTCCTTACGAGCAGTACTTC. This sequence encodes CASSLALRKIAPYEQYF.